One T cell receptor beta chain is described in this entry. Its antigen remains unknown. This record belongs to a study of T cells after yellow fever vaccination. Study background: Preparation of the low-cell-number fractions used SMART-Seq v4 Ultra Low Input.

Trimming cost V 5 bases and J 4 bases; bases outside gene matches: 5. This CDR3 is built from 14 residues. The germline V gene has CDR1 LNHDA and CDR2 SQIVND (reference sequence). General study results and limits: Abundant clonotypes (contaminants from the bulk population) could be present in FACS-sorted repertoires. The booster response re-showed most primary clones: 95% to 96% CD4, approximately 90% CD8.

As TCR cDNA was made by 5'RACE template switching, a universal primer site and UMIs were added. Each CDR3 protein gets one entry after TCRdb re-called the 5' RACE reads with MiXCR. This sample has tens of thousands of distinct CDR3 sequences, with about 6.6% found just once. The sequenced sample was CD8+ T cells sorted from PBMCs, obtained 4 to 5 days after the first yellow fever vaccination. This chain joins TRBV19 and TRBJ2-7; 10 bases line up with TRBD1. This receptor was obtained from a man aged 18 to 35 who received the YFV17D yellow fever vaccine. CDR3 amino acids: CASSSGQGSYEQYF. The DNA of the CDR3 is TGTGCCAGTAGTTCGGGACAGGGGTCGTACGAGCAGTACTTC.